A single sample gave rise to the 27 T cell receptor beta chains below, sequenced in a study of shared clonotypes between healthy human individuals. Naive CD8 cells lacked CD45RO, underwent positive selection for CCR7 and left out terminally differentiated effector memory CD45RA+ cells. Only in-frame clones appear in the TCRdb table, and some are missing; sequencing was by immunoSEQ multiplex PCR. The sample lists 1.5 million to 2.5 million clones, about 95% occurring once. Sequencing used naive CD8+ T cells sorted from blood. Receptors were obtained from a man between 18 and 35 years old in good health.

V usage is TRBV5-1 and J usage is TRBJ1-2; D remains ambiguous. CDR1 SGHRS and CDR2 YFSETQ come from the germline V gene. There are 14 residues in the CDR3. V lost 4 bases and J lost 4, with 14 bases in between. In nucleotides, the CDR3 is TGCGCCAGCAGCCTACGAGGAGTGTCCTATGGCTACACCTTC. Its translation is CASSLRGVSYGYTF.

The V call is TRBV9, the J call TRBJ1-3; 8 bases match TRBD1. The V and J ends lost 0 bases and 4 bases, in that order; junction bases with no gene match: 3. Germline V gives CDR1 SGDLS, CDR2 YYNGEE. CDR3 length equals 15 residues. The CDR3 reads CASSVEGTGGNTIYF. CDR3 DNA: TGTGCCAGCAGCGTAGAGGGGACAGGAGGAAACACCATATATTTT.

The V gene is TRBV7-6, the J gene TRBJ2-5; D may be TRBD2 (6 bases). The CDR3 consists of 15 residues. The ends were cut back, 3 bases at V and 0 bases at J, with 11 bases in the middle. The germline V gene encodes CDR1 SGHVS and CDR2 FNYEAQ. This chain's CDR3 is CASSLDPGDQETQYF. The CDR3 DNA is TGTGCCAGCAGCTTGGACCCGGGGGACCAAGAGACCCAGTACTTC.

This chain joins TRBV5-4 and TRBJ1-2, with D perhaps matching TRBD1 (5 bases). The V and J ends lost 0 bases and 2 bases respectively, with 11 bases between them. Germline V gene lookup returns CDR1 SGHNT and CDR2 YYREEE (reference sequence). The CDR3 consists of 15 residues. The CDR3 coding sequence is TGTGCCAGCAGCTTGGGTCAGGGCGTGAACTATGGCTACACCTTC. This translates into CASSLGQGVNYGYTF. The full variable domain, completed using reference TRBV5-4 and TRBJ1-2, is ETGVTQSPTHLIKTRGQQVTLRCSSQSGHNTVSWYQQALGQGPQFIFQYYREEENGRGNFPPRFSGLQFPNYSSELNVNALELDDSALYLCASSLGQGVNYGYTFGSGTRLTVV.

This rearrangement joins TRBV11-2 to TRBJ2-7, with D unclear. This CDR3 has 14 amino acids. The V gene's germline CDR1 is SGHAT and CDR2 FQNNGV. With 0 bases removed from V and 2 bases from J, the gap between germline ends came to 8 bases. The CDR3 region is CASSLEGNTYEQYF. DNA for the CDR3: TGTGCCAGCAGCTTAGAAGGGAACACCTACGAGCAGTACTTC.

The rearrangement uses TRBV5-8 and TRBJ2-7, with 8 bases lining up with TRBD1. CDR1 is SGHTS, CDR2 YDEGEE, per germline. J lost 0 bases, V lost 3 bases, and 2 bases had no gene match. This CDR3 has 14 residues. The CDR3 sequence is CASSSGGTSYEQYF. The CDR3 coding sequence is TGTGCCAGCAGCTCAGGGGGCACCTCCTACGAGCAGTACTTC.

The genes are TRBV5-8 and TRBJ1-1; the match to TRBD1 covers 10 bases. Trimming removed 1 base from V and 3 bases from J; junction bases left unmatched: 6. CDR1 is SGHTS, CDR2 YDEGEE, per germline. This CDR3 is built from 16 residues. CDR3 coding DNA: TGTGCCAGCAGCTTGCGAGACAGGGGGCTACACACTGAAGCTTTCTTT. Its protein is CASSLRDRGLHTEAFF.

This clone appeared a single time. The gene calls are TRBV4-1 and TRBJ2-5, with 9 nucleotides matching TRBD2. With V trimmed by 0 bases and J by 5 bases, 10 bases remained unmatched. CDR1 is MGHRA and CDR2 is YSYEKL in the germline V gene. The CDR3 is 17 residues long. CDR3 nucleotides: TGCGCCAGCAGCCAAGAAAAAGAGCGGGGGGCCGGGGAGACCCAGTACTTC. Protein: CASSQEKERGAGETQYF.

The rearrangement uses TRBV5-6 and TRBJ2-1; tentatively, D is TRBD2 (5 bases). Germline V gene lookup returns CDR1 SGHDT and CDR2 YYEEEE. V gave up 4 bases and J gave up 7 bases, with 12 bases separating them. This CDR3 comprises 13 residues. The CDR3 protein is CASSRYSGNEQFF. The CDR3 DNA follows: TGTGCCAGCAGCAGGTATTCGGGGAATGAGCAGTTCTTC. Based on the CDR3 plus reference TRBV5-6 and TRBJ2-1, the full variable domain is DAGVTQSPTHLIKTRGQQVTLRCSPKSGHDTVSWYQQALGQGPQFIFQYYEEEERQRGNFPDRFSGHQFPNYSSELNVNALLLGDSALYLCASSRYSGNEQFFGPGTRLTVL.

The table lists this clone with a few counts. DNA of the CDR3: TGTGCCAGCAGCTATGATCGGTCTAGAATAGAGACCCAGTACTTC. Its protein is CASSYDRSRIETQYF. V gene TRBV7-9 combines with J gene TRBJ2-5; D not resolved. V dropped 4 bases and J dropped 4 bases, with 16 bases sitting between them. The CDR3 sequence is 15 residues long. Germline V gene lookup returns CDR1 SEHNR and CDR2 FQNEAQ (reference sequence).

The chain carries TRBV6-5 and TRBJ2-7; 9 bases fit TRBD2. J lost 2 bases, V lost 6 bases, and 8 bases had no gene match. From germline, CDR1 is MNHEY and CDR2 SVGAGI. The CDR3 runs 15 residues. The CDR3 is CASSPLAGATYEQYF. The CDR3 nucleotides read TGTGCCAGCAGCCCCTTAGCGGGGGCGACCTACGAGCAGTACTTC.

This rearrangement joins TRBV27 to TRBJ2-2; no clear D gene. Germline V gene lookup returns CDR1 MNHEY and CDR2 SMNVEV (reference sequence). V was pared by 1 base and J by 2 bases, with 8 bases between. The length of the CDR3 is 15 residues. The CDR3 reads CASSLFPDNTGELFF. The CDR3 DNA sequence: TGTGCCAGCAGTTTATTCCCCGACAACACCGGGGAGCTGTTTTTT.

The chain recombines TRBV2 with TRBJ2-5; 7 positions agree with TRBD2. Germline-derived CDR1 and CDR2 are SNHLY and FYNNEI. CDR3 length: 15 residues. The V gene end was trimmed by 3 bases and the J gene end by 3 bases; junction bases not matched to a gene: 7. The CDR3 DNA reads TGTGCCAGCAGTGATGCCCGCGCGGGGGAAGAGACCCAGTACTTC. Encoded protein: CASSDARAGEETQYF.

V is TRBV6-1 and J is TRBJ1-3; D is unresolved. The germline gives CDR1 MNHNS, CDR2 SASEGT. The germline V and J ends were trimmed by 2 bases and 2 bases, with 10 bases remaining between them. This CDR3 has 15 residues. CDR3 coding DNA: TGTGCCAGCAGTGAACCTTTCGGGGCTGGAAACACCATATATTTT. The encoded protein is CASSEPFGAGNTIYF.

For the CDR3, the DNA is TGTGCCAGCCGGAGTCGGGGGTCGTTCTCCTACGAGCAGTACTTC. Protein product: CASRSRGSFSYEQYF. The chain uses TRBV25-1 and TRBJ2-7; possibly TRBD2 for D (6 bases). The CDR3 runs 15 residues. In germline, CDR1 is MGHDK, CDR2 SYGVNS. The ends were cut back, 8 bases at V and 0 bases at J, with 17 bases in the middle.

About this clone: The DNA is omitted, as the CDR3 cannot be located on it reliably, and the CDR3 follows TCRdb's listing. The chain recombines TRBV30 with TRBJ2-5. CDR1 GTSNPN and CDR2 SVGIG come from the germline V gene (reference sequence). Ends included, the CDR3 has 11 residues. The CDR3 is CAWSFLETQYF.

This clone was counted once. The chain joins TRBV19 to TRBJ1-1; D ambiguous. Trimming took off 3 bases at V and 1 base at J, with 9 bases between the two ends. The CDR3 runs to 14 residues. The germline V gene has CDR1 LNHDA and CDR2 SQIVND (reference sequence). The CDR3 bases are TGTGCCAGTAGTATGGCGACATGGAACACTGAAGCTTTCTTT. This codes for CASSMATWNTEAFF.

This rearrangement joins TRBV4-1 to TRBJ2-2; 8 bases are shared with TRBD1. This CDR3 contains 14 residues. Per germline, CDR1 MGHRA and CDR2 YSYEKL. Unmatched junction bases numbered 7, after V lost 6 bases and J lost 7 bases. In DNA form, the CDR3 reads TGCGCCAGCAGGGGACAGGACGTGGGCGGGGAGCTGTTTTTT. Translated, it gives CASRGQDVGGELFF.

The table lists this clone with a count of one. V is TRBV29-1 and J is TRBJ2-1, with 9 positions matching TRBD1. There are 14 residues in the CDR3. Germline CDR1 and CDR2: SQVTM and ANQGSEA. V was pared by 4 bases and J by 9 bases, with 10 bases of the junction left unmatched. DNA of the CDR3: TGCAGCGTTGCGGGGGGACAGGGAAGACTTGAGCAGTTCTTC. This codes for CSVAGGQGRLEQFF.

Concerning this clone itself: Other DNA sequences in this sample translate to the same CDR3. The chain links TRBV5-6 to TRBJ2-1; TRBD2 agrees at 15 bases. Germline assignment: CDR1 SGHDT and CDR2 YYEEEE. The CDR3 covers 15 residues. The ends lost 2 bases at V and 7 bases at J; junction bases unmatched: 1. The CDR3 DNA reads TGTGCCAGCAGCTTCGGACTAGCGGGGGGGAATGAGCAGTTCTTC. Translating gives CASSFGLAGGNEQFF.

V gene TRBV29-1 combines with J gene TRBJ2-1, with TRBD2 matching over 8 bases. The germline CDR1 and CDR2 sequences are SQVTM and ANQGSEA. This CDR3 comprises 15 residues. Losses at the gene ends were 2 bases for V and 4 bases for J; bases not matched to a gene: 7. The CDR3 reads CSVEYAGGAYNEQFF. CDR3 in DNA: TGCAGCGTTGAATACGCGGGGGGCGCGTACAATGAGCAGTTCTTC.

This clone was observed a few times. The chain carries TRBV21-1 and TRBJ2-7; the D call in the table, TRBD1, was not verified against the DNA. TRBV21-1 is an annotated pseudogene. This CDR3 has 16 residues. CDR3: CASSSRGQGVYGEQYF. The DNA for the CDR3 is TGTGCCAGCAGCTCTCGGGGACAGGGGGTATATGGCGAGCAGTACTTC.

As DNA, the CDR3 is TGTGCCGCGCAGGGGGCTGGTCAGCCCCAGCATTTT. Its protein product is CAAQGAGQPQHF. The chain employs TRBV30 and TRBJ1-5, with 8 bases fitting TRBD1. V shed 8 bases and J 6 bases; nucleotides not matched to a gene: 6. The CDR3 runs 12 residues. Looked up from germline, CDR1 is GTSNPN and CDR2 is SVGIG (reference sequence).

CDR3 bases: TGTGCCTGGAGTGACGGGACCGGATTAAACATTCAGTACTTC. Translating gives CAWSDGTGLNIQYF. V usage is TRBV30 and J usage is TRBJ2-4; D is tentatively TRBD1 or TRBD2 (5 bases each). This CDR3 has 14 amino acids. With 1 base removed from V and 6 bases from J, the gap between germline ends came to 13 bases. From germline, CDR1 is GTSNPN and CDR2 SVGIG (reference sequence).

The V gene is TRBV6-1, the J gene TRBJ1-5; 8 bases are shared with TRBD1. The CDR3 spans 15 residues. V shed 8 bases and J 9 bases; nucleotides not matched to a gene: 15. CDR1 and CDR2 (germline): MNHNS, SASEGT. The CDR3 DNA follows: TGTGCCAGCGTAGGGGTGACAGGGGAAATAGTGCCCCAGCATTTT. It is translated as CASVGVTGEIVPQHF.

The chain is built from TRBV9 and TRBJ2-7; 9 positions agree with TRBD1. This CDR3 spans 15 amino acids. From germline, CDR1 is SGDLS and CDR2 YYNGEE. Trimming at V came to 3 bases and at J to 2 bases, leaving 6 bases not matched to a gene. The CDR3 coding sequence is TGTGCCAGCAGCGAGGACAGGGGATTGGCCTACGAGCAGTACTTC. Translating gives CASSEDRGLAYEQYF.

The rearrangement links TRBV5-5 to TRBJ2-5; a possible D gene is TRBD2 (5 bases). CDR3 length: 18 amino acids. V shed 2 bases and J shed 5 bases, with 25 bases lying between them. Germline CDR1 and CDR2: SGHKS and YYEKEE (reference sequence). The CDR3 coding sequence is TGTGCCAGCAGCTTTTTTGGTCTCAGCGCCGGCGGGCGGGAGACCCAGTACTTC. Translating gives CASSFFGLSAGGRETQYF.